The clone carrying this T cell receptor beta chain was found a few times. This sample is part of a study of cytomegalovirus exposure and HLA in healthy donors. 13 Jbeta primers and 60 Vbeta primers were used for the PCR. Produced via immunoSEQ multiplex PCR; TCRdb's table is partial and in-frame only. Altogether more than 90,000 clones are present, more than 75% being singletons, with the ten largest covering roughly 8.4%. Specimen: PBMCs. The origin of this receptor is a human donor in good health.

CDR3 bases: TGTGCCAGCAGTTACTCCAGACAGGGAGATGGCTACACCTTC. Translation gives CASSYSRQGDGYTF. V and J are TRBV6-6 and TRBJ1-2; TRBD1 agrees at 7 bases. V gave up 0 bases and J gave up 6 bases; unmatched junction bases: 4. This CDR3 comprises 14 residues. Germline values: CDR1 MNHNY, CDR2 SVGAGI (reference sequence).